The clone carrying this T cell receptor beta chain has more than one count but fewer than ten. The V and J ends lost 4 bases and 2 bases respectively, with 10 bases between them. Per the germline V gene, CDR1 is GTSNPN and CDR2 is SVGIG (reference sequence). CDR3 length equals 13 residues. This record belongs to a study of T-cell memory formation after mild COVID-19. TCRdb reanalysed the 5' RACE reads using MiXCR and keeps one entry per CDR3 protein. The sample yields 92,000 or so distinct CDR3 sequences, about 15% seen once. The chain recombines TRBV30 with TRBJ2-3, with D hard to call. The sequencing input was PBMCs or a T cell subset sorted from them (not recorded which). The sequence was collected from a man younger than 30 who had mild COVID-19 (a few samples of this study predate the infection). Cell type and time point are not known. The CDR3 here is CAWTELATDTQYF. The CDR3 nucleotides read TGTGCCTGGACGGAGTTGGCCACAGATACGCAGTATTTT.